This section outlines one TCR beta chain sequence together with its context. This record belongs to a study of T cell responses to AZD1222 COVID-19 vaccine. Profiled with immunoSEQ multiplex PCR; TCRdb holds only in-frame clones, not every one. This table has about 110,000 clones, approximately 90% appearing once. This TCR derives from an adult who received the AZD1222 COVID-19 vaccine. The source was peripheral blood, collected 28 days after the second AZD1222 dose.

CDR3 residues: CASSESFGVAGHNEQFF. CDR3 DNA: TGCGCCAGCAGTGAGTCGTTCGGAGTAGCGGGGCACAATGAGCAGTTCTTC. The chain has TRBV10-1 and TRBJ2-1, with 8 bases that match TRBD2. Losses at the gene ends were 0 bases for V and 5 bases for J; bases not matched to a gene: 9. The germline V gene has CDR1 WNHNN and CDR2 SYGVQD (reference sequence). The CDR3 loop spans 17 amino acids.